This T cell receptor beta chain was recorded in a study of T cell repertoires in cytomegalovirus infection. Overall study context: Epitope selection comprised recently identified HLA-C-restricted CMV epitopes and well-studied HLA-B-restricted CMV epitopes. Public TCR beta signatures provided an indication of both CMV infection and a matching HLA type. Study-level findings and limits: Summed public TCR beta family frequency identified CMV carriers bearing the relevant HLA. CMV-specific HLA-C-restricted TCR beta clonotypes dominated the ex vivo response.

From the reads, TCRdb called clonotypes with MiXCR, one entry per CDR3 protein. In the table there are about 110,000 distinct CDR3 sequences, 30% of which are singletons. On this clonotype: Its antigen is unidentified. A much larger clone is a single base away; this may be a read error. The final CDR3 position lacks the conserved phenylalanine or tryptophan, pointing to a likely read error.

Germline assignment: CDR1 LNHDA and CDR2 SQIVND (reference sequence). Trimming took off 11 bases at V and 0 bases at J, with 11 bases between the two ends. The CDR3 consists of 12 residues. The chain is built from TRBV19 and TRBJ2-7; unclear D gene. The TCR originated in a human donor in good health (CMV status not recorded). Some clones in this sample may be carry-over from other donors' samples. Sequences were derived from CD8+ T cells from cultured PBMCs, sampled from culture after CMV antigen stimulation. The chain's CDR3 is CALRYHSYEQYL. The DNA for the CDR3 is TGTGCCTTGAGGTACCACTCCTACGAGCAGTACCTC.